The sequence of this TCR beta chain was determined in a study of a mutant IDH1 vaccine in newly diagnosed glioma. Overall study: The initiation of vaccination occurred 4-6 weeks after radiotherapy alone, or with temozolomide cycles. Visits V12 and V13 fell at weeks 35 and 47, respectively. Patients arrived already treated with radiotherapy, temozolomide, or both, most having had both.

Time point: week 47, end of study. Each vaccine dose was 300 ug of mutant IDH1 20-mer peptide, with topical imiquimod. With regard to this clone: Its antigen is not known.

V lost 1 base, J lost 2 bases, and 12 bases lay in between. Germline V gene lookup returns CDR1 SGHVS and CDR2 FQNEAQ. The CDR3 consists of 15 residues. Produced via immunoSEQ multiplex PCR; TCRdb's table is partial and in-frame only. The sample consists of tens of thousands of clones, around 82% of them appearing once. The chain uses TRBV7-8 and TRBJ2-7; D not certain. Sample: PBMCs, taken from a glioma patient whose treatment included an IDH1 peptide vaccine. This receptor was obtained from a man younger than 35 with glioma. Some clones in this sample may be carry-over from other donors' samples. CDR3 sequence: CASSLVSESTYEQYF. The CDR3 DNA follows: TGTGCCAGCAGCTTAGTAAGCGAGAGCACCTACGAGCAGTACTTC.